This T cell receptor beta chain comes out of a study of identifying expanded T cells in peripheral blood. The data were produced by immunoSEQ multiplex PCR, yet TCRdb's version contains in-frame clones alone and is incomplete. Seen here are over 90,000 clones, 88% observed once, and the top ten hold 4.5% to 7%. Germline CDR1 and CDR2: SGHNT and YENEEA. The CDR3 extends over 12 amino acids. Deletions cut 2 bases from V and 5 bases from J, with 4 bases between. The chain is built from TRBV11-3 and TRBJ2-1, with unresolved D. Sample: blood. This sequence originates from a person aged 18 to 75 in good health. In DNA, the CDR3 is TGTGCCAGCAGCTTAAGGCACAATGAGCAGTTCTTC. It encodes CASSLRHNEQFF.